The 12 T cell receptor beta chains given below trace back to one sample, sequenced in a study of Tregs in tolerant kidney transplant recipients. Data came from immunoSEQ multiplex PCR; TCRdb stores just in-frame clones and leaves some out. The sample includes tens of thousands of clones, 80% to 85% of them seen just once. Sequencing was carried out using CD4+ T cells from blood. The receptor set was obtained from a human donor in good health.

The chain couples TRBV27 to TRBJ1-4; unclear D gene. Looked up from germline, CDR1 is MNHEY and CDR2 is SMNVEV (reference sequence). Trimming pared 6 bases from V and 7 bases from J, leaving 12 bases between. The CDR3 has 13 residues. CDR3 bases: TGTGCCAGCAGGGGGAGCGTAGGTGAAAAACTGTTTTTT. Translation: CASRGSVGEKLFF.

The genes are TRBV7-6 and TRBJ2-7, with a tentative D call TRBD2 (6 bases). V lost 3 bases to trimming and J lost 5 bases, with 14 bases between them. The CDR3 loop spans 14 amino acids. Germline values: CDR1 SGHVS, CDR2 FNYEAQ. The DNA of the CDR3 is TGTGCCAGCAGCTTGCGGGATCTGGTCCACGAGCAGTACTTC. Translated: CASSLRDLVHEQYF.

This chain links TRBV2 with TRBJ1-5; weak D call: TRBD1 (5 bases). The CDR3 covers 16 residues. Between the trimmed V and J ends, which lost 4 bases and 6 bases, there was a span of 19 bases. CDR1 is SNHLY, CDR2 FYNNEI, per germline. Here the CDR3 DNA reads TGTGCCAGCAGTGTCGGGGGGATATGGGTTAGTCAGCCCCAGCATTTT. This translates into CASSVGGIWVSQPQHF.

The chain uses TRBV5-4 and TRBJ1-2; 7 nucleotides match TRBD1. CDR1 and CDR2 from the germline V gene are SGHNT and YYREEE (reference sequence). The junction had 10 bases not matched to a gene; V was cut back by 4 bases and J by 7 bases. This CDR3 comprises 14 residues. This chain's CDR3 is CASSPTGATGGYTF. In nucleotides, the CDR3 is TGTGCCAGCAGCCCTACAGGGGCGACGGGTGGCTACACCTTC.

The V call is TRBV19, the J call TRBJ2-2, with 11 bases lining up with TRBD2. The CDR3 covers 17 residues. The junction had 6 bases not matched to a gene; V was cut back by 3 bases and J by 3 bases. CDR1 and CDR2 from the germline V gene are LNHDA and SQIVND (reference sequence). Here the CDR3 reads CASSIDSGGAYTGELFF. The CDR3 region has the DNA TGTGCCAGTAGTATTGATAGCGGGGGGGCCTACACCGGGGAGCTGTTTTTT. Full variable domain (remainder filled in from reference TRBV19 and TRBJ2-2): DGGITQSPKYLFRKEGQNVTLSCEQNLNHDAMYWYRQDPGQGLRLIYYSQIVNDFQKGDIAEGYSVSREKKESFPLTVTSAQKNPTAFYLCASSIDSGGAYTGELFFGEGSRLTVL.

The genes are TRBV9 and TRBJ2-3, with D perhaps matching TRBD2 (5 bases). The length of the CDR3 is 15 residues. Germline V gene lookup returns CDR1 SGDLS and CDR2 YYNGEE. The germline V and J ends were trimmed by 4 bases and 0 bases, with 12 bases remaining between them. The CDR3 DNA sequence: TGTGCCAGCAGCTCCCGGGGTACTAGCACAGATACGCAGTATTTT. Its translation: CASSSRGTSTDTQYF.

The chain couples TRBV6-5 to TRBJ2-5; 8 bases match TRBD2. The CDR3 sequence is 11 residues long. Trimming at V came to 6 bases and at J to 11 bases, leaving 5 bases not matched to a gene. Per germline, CDR1 MNHEY and CDR2 SVGAGI. The CDR3 sequence: CASSRGLAQYF. The DNA for the CDR3 is TGTGCCAGCAGCCGAGGACTAGCACAGTACTTC.

The rearrangement uses TRBV4-3 and TRBJ2-6; 9 bases agree with TRBD1. Germline CDR1 and CDR2: LGHNA and YSLEER. This CDR3 comprises 21 residues. J was trimmed by 0 bases and V by 4 bases; bases with no gene match: 16. The CDR3 region is CASSLLNPWGTGSSGANVLTF. The CDR3 DNA reads as TGCGCCAGCAGCCTCCTAAACCCGTGGGGGACAGGGAGCTCTGGGGCCAACGTCCTGACTTTC.

This chain uses TRBV7-9 with TRBJ2-7; a possible D gene is TRBD1 (6 bases). Germline CDR1 is SEHNR and CDR2 is FQNEAQ (reference sequence). The length of the CDR3 is 16 residues. Trimming pared 4 bases from V and 0 bases from J, leaving 16 bases between. The CDR3 sequence is CASSSQKTGRSYEQYF. For the CDR3, the DNA is TGTGCCAGCAGCTCCCAAAAGACAGGTCGCTCCTACGAGCAGTACTTC.

This clone was counted only a few times. V is TRBV4-3 and J is TRBJ2-5; TRBD2 matches at 7 bases. Germline-derived CDR1 and CDR2 are LGHNA and YSLEER. Trimming took 1 base from V and 5 from J; bases not matched to a gene: 10. The CDR3 is made up of 16 amino acids. The CDR3 nucleotides read TGCGCCAGCAGCCAAGGTCTCTCTAGCGGCTGGGAGACCCAGTACTTC. The encoded protein is CASSQGLSSGWETQYF.

This clone was observed once. This chain joins TRBV12-5 and TRBJ1-2; TRBD1 matches 10 bases. From germline, CDR1 is LGHNT and CDR2 FRNRAP. After removal of 6 bases from V and 6 bases from J, the junction contained 4 bases not matched to a gene. The CDR3 loop spans 13 amino acids. The CDR3 protein is CASGLGQGDGYTF. The CDR3 bases are TGTGCTAGTGGCCTAGGACAGGGGGATGGCTACACCTTC.

The chain combines TRBV7-2 with TRBJ2-7, with D maybe TRBD2 (6 bases). The CDR3 consists of 14 residues. CDR1 and CDR2 from the germline V gene are SGHTA and FQGNSA. V lost 6 bases and J lost 0, with 12 bases in between. CDR3 DNA sequence: TGTGCCAGCAGGCGATTCGGGAGCTCCTACGAGCAGTACTTC. This encodes CASRRFGSSYEQYF.